The clone carrying this T cell receptor (beta chain) has more than one count but fewer than ten. What it binds is not known. The time point here: patch test 2, 6 weeks after DPC sensitization. The treatment here: therapeutic diphenylcyclopropenone sensitization with weekly scalp DPC. This sample was included in a study of human T cells and chemical hapten exposure. Study as a whole: Across its approximately 25 weeks, the study gave patients weekly diphenylcyclopropenone doses to the scalp.

The CDR3 totals 15 residues. Trimming stripped 1 base from V and 0 bases from J, with 6 bases between. The germline V gene has CDR1 SGHVS and CDR2 FNYEAQ. MiXCR, applied by TCRdb to the RACE reads, yields one record per CDR3 protein. The data contain about 84,000 distinct CDR3 sequences, less than 11% of them singletons. Points from the study as a whole: Every donor had alopecia, and their immune response may therefore differ from healthy people's.

The chain couples TRBV7-6 to TRBJ2-2; the D is unclear. The TCR originated in a woman aged 50 to 60 with alopecia areata. Some clones in this sample may be carry-over from other donors' samples. The sequenced sample was whole blood, obtained in connection with sensitization to the hapten diphenylcyclopropenone (DPC). CDR3 in amino acids: CASSLGQANTGELFF. The CDR3 nucleotides are TGTGCCAGCAGCTTAGGACAAGCGAACACCGGGGAGCTGTTTTTT.